Listed below are T cell receptor beta chains from one sample, sequenced in a study of blood T cell repertoires in COVID-19. Some clones are missing from TCRdb's copy, which holds only in-frame ones; the method was immunoSEQ multiplex PCR. The data contain about 180,000 clones, around four fifths of them singletons. Specimen: peripheral blood. The receptors were sampled from a woman aged 70-85 years with COVID-19, enrolled during active disease. CDR3s include the opening cysteine and the closing phenylalanine or tryptophan. The D gene is left open where the match is weak. Clone size is given for some rows only: seen once, a few or many times, or a class if the clone is expanded.

d_gene	len	abundance	v_gene	j_gene	CDR3nt	CDR3aa
TRBD2	14	.	TRBV30	TRBJ2-3	TGTGCCTGGGGACTAGCGGGTGCTCTGGATACGCAGTATTTT	CAWGLAGALDTQYF
.	16	.	TRBV5-1	TRBJ2-7	TGCGCCAGCAGCACAGGGACGGCTAGCATTGGTGCGAAGCAGTACTTC	CASSTGTASIGAKQYF
TRBD1	15	.	TRBV28	TRBJ1-5	TGTGCCAGCAGTTTAGGGACAGGGGTAGGTCAGCCCCAGCATTTT	CASSLGTGVGQPQHF
TRBD2	14	.	TRBV7-2	TRBJ2-2	TGTGCCAGCAGCTTAGGGGGAGGGACCGGGGAGCTGTTTTTT	CASSLGGGTGELFF
.	13	few	TRBV5-4	TRBJ2-1	TGTGCCAGCAGCTTGGGAGAGAGTAATGAGCAGTTCTTC	CASSLGESNEQFF
TRBD2	13	.	TRBV28	TRBJ2-6	TGTGCCACCACCGCCGGGACTAGACGTGTCCTGACTTTC	CATTAGTRRVLTF
.	16	.	TRBV2	TRBJ1-2	TGTGCCAGCAGTGAAGAGGAGGGTTGGTTTTACTATGGCTACACCTTC	CASSEEEGWFYYGYTF
.	12	.	TRBV25-1	TRBJ2-5	TGTGCCAGCACGGGGGGCACGAAGACCCAGTACTTC	CASTGGTKTQYF
TRBD1	16	.	TRBV6-2/TRBV6-3	TRBJ2-3	TGTGCCAGCAGTTCTGTTCCGGGACAGGGGGCAGATACGCAGTATTTT	CASSSVPGQGADTQYF
.	14	few	TRBV9	TRBJ2-2	TGTGCCAGCAGCGCGACTTGGAACACCGGGGAGCTGTTTTTT	CASSATWNTGELFF
.	15	.	TRBV7-6	TRBJ2-5	TGTGCCAGCAGCTTAGATCGACAGGCCCAAGAGACCCAGTACTTC	CASSLDRQAQETQYF
.	15	once	TRBV30	TRBJ1-6	TGTGCCTGGAATGGTTGGGCCAGGGGTAATTCACCCCTCCACTTT	CAWNGWARGNSPLHF
.	16	once	TRBV3-1/TRBV3-2	TRBJ2-5	TGTGCCAGCAGCCAAGAATCAGGCAGGGACCAAGAGACCCAGTACTTC	CASSQESGRDQETQYF
.	9	.	TRBV29-1	TRBJ1-1	TGCACCCCCGACACTGAAGCTTTCTTT	CTPDTEAFF
.	12	.	TRBV24-1	TRBJ1-5	TGTGCCACCTCACGACTTTCGGGACCCCAGCATTTT	CATSRLSGPQHF
.	15	.	TRBV30	TRBJ2-5	TGTGCCTGGAAGAGGGAGCCCGGGGTATGGGAGACCCAGTACTTC	CAWKREPGVWETQYF
.	12	once	TRBV5-1	TRBJ2-3	TGCGCCAGCAGCTTTGGAGCAGATACGCAGTATTTT	CASSFGADTQYF
TRBD2	12	.	TRBV18	TRBJ2-7	TGTGCCAGCTCACCTTCGGGGGGCGAGCAGTACTTC	CASSPSGGEQYF
.	12	.	TRBV28	TRBJ1-2	TGTGCCAGCAGCAGTTCCGGGGTCGGCTACACCTTC	CASSSSGVGYTF
.	11	.	TRBV12-3/TRBV12-4	TRBJ2-1	TGTGCCAGCAGTTCGTACAATGAGCAGTTCTTC	CASSSYNEQFF
TRBD1	14	.	TRBV3-1/TRBV3-2	TRBJ2-7	TGTGCCAGCAGCCTCGACAGGGGGCCTTTCGAGCAGTACTTC	CASSLDRGPFEQYF
TRBD2	13	once	TRBV28	TRBJ2-7	TGTGCCAGCGGGACTAGCGGGAGACTCGAGCAGTACTTC	CASGTSGRLEQYF
TRBD2	17	.	TRBV3-1/TRBV3-2	TRBJ2-6	TGTGCCAGCAGCCTCGGACTAGCGGGTACCGGGGCCAACGTCCTGACTTTC	CASSLGLAGTGANVLTF
TRBD1	17	.	TRBV30	TRBJ1-5	TGTGCCTGGAGTGTACAGGGCAGGGGGCAGTATTGTCAGCCCCAGCATTTT	CAWSVQGRGQYCQPQHF
.	16	once	TRBV5-1	TRBJ2-5	TGCGCCAGCAGCTCCCAGGGGATTGGGAACCAAGAGACCCAGTACTTC	CASSSQGIGNQETQYF
TRBD1	15	.	TRBV18	TRBJ1-2	TGTGCCAGCTCACCAGCCCAGGGGGCATTAAATGGCTACACCTTC	CASSPAQGALNGYTF
.	13	.	TRBV30	TRBJ1-5	TGTGCCTGGAGCGAACAGGCAAATCAGCCCCAGCATTTT	CAWSEQANQPQHF